A selection of T cell receptor beta chains follows, all from one sample in a study of cytomegalovirus exposure and HLA in healthy donors. Using immunoSEQ multiplex PCR, the repertoire was profiled, and TCRdb retains in-frame clones only, with some absent. The table has about 250,000 clones, about 66% seen once. The sequencing input was PBMCs. The receptor source for this set is a female donor in good health and CMV-seronegative. Both conserved end residues are part of each CDR3. A D gene is named only where the DNA matches it firmly. Clone size is shown for a subset of rows, as once, few, many or a class of expanded clone.

J gene: TRBJ2-1
V gene: TRBV6-1
D gene: NA
clone size: NA
CDR3 DNA: TGTGCCAGCAGTAAAACTTTCGCATACAATGAGCAGTTCTTC
CDR3 protein: CASSKTFAYNEQFF

J gene: TRBJ2-1
V gene: TRBV5-1
D gene: TRBD2
clone size: NA
CDR3 DNA: TGCGCCAGCAGCTCCGGACTAGCGGGAGGGCCTGTCCATGAGCAGTTCTTC
CDR3 protein: CASSSGLAGGPVHEQFF

J gene: TRBJ1-2
V gene: TRBV30
D gene: TRBD1
clone size: once
CDR3 DNA: TGTGCCTGGAGTAAGGTTGGAGGACAGGCTATTTGGGGCTACACCTTC
CDR3 protein: CAWSKVGGQAIWGYTF

J gene: TRBJ1-1
V gene: TRBV2
D gene: TRBD1
clone size: NA
CDR3 DNA: TGTGCCAGCAGGAACCTCCCTGGACAGGGGGCGAACACTGAAGCTTTCTTT
CDR3 protein: CASRNLPGQGANTEAFF

J gene: TRBJ2-3
V gene: TRBV19
D gene: TRBD1
clone size: NA
CDR3 DNA: TGTGCCAGTAGTGCGGGACAGGGTGCAGATACGCAGTATTTT
CDR3 protein: CASSAGQGADTQYF

J gene: TRBJ2-7
V gene: TRBV28
D gene: TRBD1
clone size: NA
CDR3 DNA: TGTGCCAGCACCAAAGACAGGGGGCAGGACTTC
CDR3 protein: CASTKDRGQDF

J gene: TRBJ1-2
V gene: TRBV5-6
D gene: TRBD1
clone size: once
CDR3 DNA: TGTGCCAGCAGCCCTGACAGGGGGCGCGTAGAAGGCTACACCTTC
CDR3 protein: CASSPDRGRVEGYTF

J gene: TRBJ2-5
V gene: TRBV5-1
D gene: NA
clone size: few
CDR3 DNA: TGCGCCAGCAGCCCTGCCACAGCCCAAGAGACCCAGTACTTC
CDR3 protein: CASSPATAQETQYF

J gene: TRBJ2-1
V gene: TRBV5-1
D gene: NA
clone size: NA
CDR3 DNA: TGCGCCAGAGAACCGCGGGACTCCTACAATGAGCAGTTCTTC
CDR3 protein: CAREPRDSYNEQFF

J gene: TRBJ2-7
V gene: TRBV6-5
D gene: TRBD2
clone size: NA
CDR3 DNA: TGTGCCAGCAGTCGAGCGGGAGGGCCGGGTGAGCAGTACTTC
CDR3 protein: CASSRAGGPGEQYF

J gene: TRBJ2-7
V gene: TRBV5-6
D gene: NA
clone size: NA
CDR3 DNA: TGTGCCAGCAGCTTGGGAGCAGGGGTACTCTACGAGCAGTACTTC
CDR3 protein: CASSLGAGVLYEQYF

J gene: TRBJ2-7
V gene: TRBV11-2
D gene: NA
clone size: NA
CDR3 DNA: TGTGCCAGCAGTCTCAACAGGGTCGCCTACGAGCAGTACTTC
CDR3 protein: CASSLNRVAYEQYF

J gene: TRBJ2-2
V gene: TRBV29-1
D gene: NA
clone size: NA
CDR3 DNA: TGCAGCGTTGTTGGGGGGGCAATGAACACCGGGGAGCTGTTTTTT
CDR3 protein: CSVVGGAMNTGELFF

J gene: TRBJ2-7
V gene: TRBV6-1
D gene: NA
clone size: NA
CDR3 DNA: TGTGCCAGCAGTGAAGTCCTCTACGAGCAGTACTTC
CDR3 protein: CASSEVLYEQYF

J gene: TRBJ1-1
V gene: TRBV27
D gene: NA
clone size: few
CDR3 DNA: TGTGCCAGCAACATCCGCAGGGGCCTAGGAGCTTTCTTT
CDR3 protein: CASNIRRGLGAFF

J gene: TRBJ1-5
V gene: TRBV7-2
D gene: NA
clone size: few
CDR3 DNA: TGTGCCAGCAGCTTAGGTCAGGGTGCTCGGCCCCAGCATTTT
CDR3 protein: CASSLGQGARPQHF

J gene: TRBJ2-7
V gene: TRBV25-1
D gene: NA
clone size: few
CDR3 DNA: TGTGCCAGCAGTGAAGTCCGAGGCTACGAGCAGTACTTC
CDR3 protein: CASSEVRGYEQYF

J gene: TRBJ2-7
V gene: TRBV5-4
D gene: NA
clone size: few
CDR3 DNA: TGTGCCAGCAGCACTGATTCCTACGAGCAGTACTTC
CDR3 protein: CASSTDSYEQYF

J gene: TRBJ2-7
V gene: TRBV7-9
D gene: TRBD1
clone size: NA
CDR3 DNA: TGTGCCAGCAGCCCCGGACAGGGAAGCGAGCAGTACTTC
CDR3 protein: CASSPGQGSEQYF

J gene: TRBJ2-1
V gene: TRBV5-4
D gene: TRBD2
clone size: NA
CDR3 DNA: TGTGCCAGCAGTCTATCTAGCGGGAGGAGGAACAATGAGCAGTTCTTC
CDR3 protein: CASSLSSGRRNNEQFF

J gene: TRBJ2-2
V gene: TRBV2
D gene: TRBD2
clone size: NA
CDR3 DNA: TGTGCCAGCAGTTATACTAGCGGAGACACCGGGGAGCTGTTTTTT
CDR3 protein: CASSYTSGDTGELFF

J gene: TRBJ2-7
V gene: TRBV28
D gene: NA
clone size: once
CDR3 DNA: TGTGCCAGCAGTTTTCCCCTAAAACCCTACGAGCAGTACTTC
CDR3 protein: CASSFPLKPYEQYF

J gene: TRBJ2-7
V gene: TRBV7-2
D gene: TRBD2
clone size: NA
CDR3 DNA: TGTGCCAGCAGCGATAGCGGGGGATACGAGCAGTACTTC
CDR3 protein: CASSDSGGYEQYF

J gene: TRBJ1-2
V gene: TRBV6-5
D gene: NA
clone size: NA
CDR3 DNA: TGTGCCAGCAGGAATGGACAGCTCGACAGCTATGGCTACACCTTC
CDR3 protein: CASRNGQLDSYGYTF

J gene: TRBJ2-3
V gene: TRBV12-5
D gene: TRBD2
clone size: NA
CDR3 DNA: TGTGCTAGTTGGGTAGCGGGAGTCACAGATACGCAGTATTTT
CDR3 protein: CASWVAGVTDTQYF

J gene: TRBJ1-1
V gene: TRBV5-1
D gene: TRBD1
clone size: NA
CDR3 DNA: TGCGCCAGCAGCCCCGGGACAGGGGGCCTAAGAACTGAAGCTTTCTTT
CDR3 protein: CASSPGTGGLRTEAFF

J gene: TRBJ2-2
V gene: TRBV19
D gene: TRBD2
clone size: once
CDR3 DNA: TGTGCCAGTAGCCCTGGGGGGAGTAGCCGACTAGCGGGAGGGGCTAACACCGGGGAGCTGTTTTTT
CDR3 protein: CASSPGGSSRLAGGANTGELFF

J gene: TRBJ2-3
V gene: TRBV9
D gene: NA
clone size: NA
CDR3 DNA: TGTGCCAGCAGCGCCAGGGCCCTGAGTGATACGCAGTATTTT
CDR3 protein: CASSARALSDTQYF

J gene: TRBJ1-4
V gene: TRBV7-9
D gene: NA
clone size: NA
CDR3 DNA: TGTTCCAGCAGCTTAGATCGGGGAGTATATGAAAAACTGTTTTTT
CDR3 protein: CSSSLDRGVYEKLFF

J gene: TRBJ2-1
V gene: TRBV25-1
D gene: TRBD2
clone size: NA
CDR3 DNA: TGTGGGGGCCGTGGACTAGTACATTTATATGAGCAGTTCTTC
CDR3 protein: CGGRGLVHLYEQFF

J gene: TRBJ2-7
V gene: TRBV4-2
D gene: TRBD2
clone size: NA
CDR3 DNA: TGTGCCAGCAGCCTAAAACTAGCGGGAGGAGATGAGCAGTACTTC
CDR3 protein: CASSLKLAGGDEQYF

J gene: TRBJ2-5
V gene: TRBV2
D gene: TRBD2
clone size: NA
CDR3 DNA: TGTGCCAGCAGTGCGTCTAGCGGGAGGGCTGAGCAGTACTTC
CDR3 protein: CASSASSGRAEQYF

J gene: TRBJ2-7
V gene: TRBV4-2
D gene: TRBD2
clone size: once
CDR3 DNA: TGTGCCAGCAGCCAAGGGACCGGGCTAGCGGGAGCTAAGTACTTC
CDR3 protein: CASSQGTGLAGAKYF

J gene: TRBJ1-1
V gene: TRBV5-4
D gene: TRBD1
clone size: NA
CDR3 DNA: TGTGCCAGCAGTCGGGACAGGGGGAACACTGAAGCTTTCTTT
CDR3 protein: CASSRDRGNTEAFF

J gene: TRBJ2-1
V gene: TRBV11-2
D gene: NA
clone size: NA
CDR3 DNA: TGTGCCAGCAGCTTAGGGCTGGCCGGGGAGCCTTCCTACAATGAGCAGTTCTTC
CDR3 protein: CASSLGLAGEPSYNEQFF

J gene: TRBJ2-1
V gene: TRBV27
D gene: NA
clone size: NA
CDR3 DNA: TGTGCCAGCAGTTTGGGCTCCAATGAGCAGTTCTTC
CDR3 protein: CASSLGSNEQFF

J gene: TRBJ1-5
V gene: TRBV7-2
D gene: NA
clone size: NA
CDR3 DNA: TGTGCCAGCAGCTTAAACCCGACACTCACCAATCAGCCCCAGCATTTT
CDR3 protein: CASSLNPTLTNQPQHF

J gene: TRBJ2-3
V gene: TRBV28
D gene: TRBD2
clone size: NA
CDR3 DNA: TGTGCCAGCAGTTTATTGTTCCGGCGGGAGAACACAGATACGCAGTATTTT
CDR3 protein: CASSLLFRRENTDTQYF

J gene: TRBJ1-1
V gene: TRBV7-2
D gene: NA
clone size: few
CDR3 DNA: TGTGCCAGCAGCTTCAGGGGCATGAACACTGAAGCTTTCTTT
CDR3 protein: CASSFRGMNTEAFF

J gene: TRBJ2-3
V gene: TRBV4-2
D gene: NA
clone size: NA
CDR3 DNA: TGTGCCAGCAGCCAAGAGGGGGGAGTGGTTATGGATACGCAGTATTTT
CDR3 protein: CASSQEGGVVMDTQYF

J gene: TRBJ1-1
V gene: TRBV5-4
D gene: NA
clone size: NA
CDR3 DNA: TGTGCCAGCAGCGTTGAGGAGACCACTGAAGCTTTCTTT
CDR3 protein: CASSVEETTEAFF

J gene: TRBJ1-3
V gene: TRBV9
D gene: NA
clone size: NA
CDR3 DNA: TGTGCCAGCAGCGTCTTCGTGGGGCCTGGAAACACCATATATTTT
CDR3 protein: CASSVFVGPGNTIYF

J gene: TRBJ2-6
V gene: TRBV7-9
D gene: NA
clone size: NA
CDR3 DNA: TGTGCCAGCAGTAAGACAGTGTACCCTGGGGCCAACGTCCTGACTTTC
CDR3 protein: CASSKTVYPGANVLTF

J gene: TRBJ2-7
V gene: TRBV10-2
D gene: NA
clone size: once
CDR3 DNA: TGCGCCAGCAGTGAGAGAGGGGGAAGGTCTCGCGACCCCTACGAGCAGTACTTC
CDR3 protein: CASSERGGRSRDPYEQYF

J gene: TRBJ1-1
V gene: TRBV6-1
D gene: NA
clone size: NA
CDR3 DNA: TGTGCCAGCAGTGTTAAGGGGCTGAACACTGAAGCTTTCTTT
CDR3 protein: CASSVKGLNTEAFF

J gene: TRBJ2-3
V gene: TRBV18
D gene: NA
clone size: NA
CDR3 DNA: TGTGCCAGCCTTGATTCACACAGGGCATCAGATACGCAGTATTTT
CDR3 protein: CASLDSHRASDTQYF

J gene: TRBJ2-7
V gene: TRBV5-5
D gene: TRBD1
clone size: NA
CDR3 DNA: TGTGCCAGCAGGCGAGGGGGCAGCTACGAGCAGTACTTC
CDR3 protein: CASRRGGSYEQYF

J gene: TRBJ2-5
V gene: TRBV6-4
D gene: TRBD2
clone size: NA
CDR3 DNA: TGTGCCAGCAGTGAGCCAGGGCTAGAAGCGGGGGAGACCCAGTACTTC
CDR3 protein: CASSEPGLEAGETQYF